A selection of T cell receptor beta chains follows, all from one sample in a study of cytomegalovirus exposure and HLA in healthy donors. Clones were read by immunoSEQ multiplex PCR, and TCRdb kept only the in-frame ones, dropping some. The sample holds fewer than 200,000 clones, 70% to 90% seen once. Specimen: PBMCs. Source of these receptors: a woman in her 30s in good health and CMV-seronegative. The CDR3 runs from the conserved cysteine through the conserved F or W. The D gene is left open where the match is weak. Part of the rows lack a size; the others show once, few, many or a class for expanded clones.

D	V	J	size	CDR3	DNA
TRBD1	TRBV10-3	TRBJ1-6	few	CAIRTDDRADNSPLHF	TGTGCCATCAGGACCGATGACAGGGCAGATAATTCACCCCTCCACTTT
NA	TRBV10-1	TRBJ2-5	NA	CASSESRSSQETQYF	TGCGCCAGCAGTGAGTCGCGATCTAGCCAAGAGACCCAGTACTTC
TRBD1	TRBV9	TRBJ1-2	NA	CASSRGTVGGYTF	TGTGCCAGTAGCAGGGGGACAGTGGGTGGCTACACCTTC
TRBD1	TRBV14	TRBJ1-1	NA	CASSQDLWDSEAFF	TGTGCCAGCAGCCAAGATCTTTGGGACAGCGAAGCTTTCTTT
NA	TRBV5-1	TRBJ1-3	NA	CASSLGSSSGNTIYF	TGCGCCAGCAGCTTGGGTAGTAGCTCTGGAAACACCATATATTTT
NA	TRBV21-1	TRBJ1-2	NA	CASMGQGKGGYTF	TGTGCCAGCATGGGACAGGGTAAGGGTGGCTACACCTTC
TRBD2	TRBV27	TRBJ2-3	NA	CASKISGTSVTDTQYF	TGTGCCAGCAAAATTTCCGGGACTAGCGTTACGGATACGCAGTATTTT
NA	TRBV6-5	TRBJ2-7	NA	CASSYSGGLPPYEQYF	TGTGCCAGCAGTTACTCGGGGGGACTTCCCCCCTACGAGCAGTACTTC
TRBD1	TRBV27	TRBJ2-7	NA	CASGYRPPGQSYEQYF	TGTGCCAGCGGATACCGACCCCCGGGACAGAGCTACGAGCAGTACTTC
NA	TRBV18	TRBJ1-1	NA	CASSETEGNTEAFF	TGTGCCAGCTCAGAGACGGAGGGGAACACTGAAGCTTTCTTT
TRBD1	TRBV30	TRBJ2-3	once	CAWSGGQGADTQYF	TGTGCCTGGAGTGGGGGACAGGGGGCAGATACGCAGTATTTT
NA	TRBV7-2	TRBJ1-4	NA	CASSLARNEKLFF	TGTGCCAGCAGCTTAGCCAGAAATGAAAAACTGTTTTTT
TRBD1	TRBV25-1	TRBJ2-7	NA	CASSERGTGAYEQYF	TGTGCCAGCAGTGAAAGGGGGACAGGGGCCTACGAGCAGTACTTC
NA	TRBV6-1	TRBJ1-2	NA	CASQTSPRDGGYTF	TGTGCCAGCCAGACGTCCCCCAGGGATGGGGGCTACACCTTC
TRBD1	TRBV28	TRBJ1-5	NA	CATSGLTGVSQPQHF	TGTGCCACCTCGGGATTGACAGGGGTCTCTCAGCCCCAGCATTTT
TRBD1	TRBV30	TRBJ1-2	NA	CAYTGTGGLSYTF	TGTGCCTACACCGGGACAGGGGGCCTCAGCTACACCTTC
NA	TRBV25-1	TRBJ2-5	NA	CASSESGGAETQYF	TGTGCCAGCAGTGAATCCGGGGGAGCGGAGACCCAGTACTTC
TRBD2	TRBV7-8	TRBJ2-7	NA	CASSLSRLASEQYF	TGTGCCAGCAGCTTAAGCCGACTAGCGAGCGAGCAGTACTTC